These T cell receptor beta chains were read from a single sample in a study of response to subunit inactivated influenza vaccine. TCRdb redid the calling of the RT-PCR reads with MiXCR, one entry per CDR3 protein. The sample lists just under 250,000 distinct CDR3 sequences; roughly an eighth were seen once. Sequenced material: non-naive T cells sorted from PBMCs, taken around two weeks before vaccination. The receptors derive from a man in his forties or fifties who received an inactivated influenza vaccine. The CDR3 runs from the conserved cysteine through the conserved F or W. Each record gives: D gene, V gene, J gene, clone size, CDR3 DNA, CDR3 protein. D genes are given only for firm matches. A clone size is listed for some rows: how often the clone was seen (once, few, many), or a class if it is expanded.

TRBD1	TRBV3-1	TRBJ2-1	-	TGTGCCAGCAGCCAAGGGGGACAGGGATACGGTGAGCAGTTCTTC	CASSQGGQGYGEQFF
TRBD1	TRBV27	TRBJ2-7	many	TGTGCCAGCAGTTACAGGAAGGGACAGGGGACCTACGAGCAGTACTTC	CASSYRKGQGTYEQYF
TRBD1	TRBV11-2	TRBJ1-1	many	TGTGCCAGCAGCCTGGACAGGGGGCGTACTGAAGCTTTCTTT	CASSLDRGRTEAFF
-	TRBV18	TRBJ1-2	-	TGTGCCAGCTCACCACCATCCCAGACCCTCTATGGCTACACCTTC	CASSPPSQTLYGYTF
-	TRBV20-1	TRBJ2-2	-	TGCAGTGCTAGAGTCGGGGTGGGCACCGGGGAGCTGTTTTTT	CSARVGVGTGELFF
-	TRBV5-6	TRBJ2-7	-	TGTGCCAGCAGCTTGACAGGGTTGGGAGATAGCTACGAGCAGTACTTC	CASSLTGLGDSYEQYF
TRBD1	TRBV6-5	TRBJ1-2	few	TGTGCCAGCAGTTCCCAGGGGACAGGGTATGGCTACACCTTC	CASSSQGTGYGYTF
-	TRBV20-1	TRBJ1-2	many	TGCAGTGCTAGAGTGGGGGGGGAGGGGAACTATGGCTACACCTTC	CSARVGGEGNYGYTF
-	TRBV10-1	TRBJ2-2	many	TGCGCCAGCAGTGAACAAACCGGGGAGCTGTTTTTT	CASSEQTGELFF
TRBD1	TRBV29-1	TRBJ1-2	few	TGCAGCGCCCGACAGGGTCAGGGCTATGGCTACACCTTC	CSARQGQGYGYTF
-	TRBV7-2	TRBJ2-7	few	TGTGCCAGCAGCTTAGCGGGGCCGACTATCGCACCCTACGAGCAGTACTTC	CASSLAGPTIAPYEQYF
-	TRBV11-2	TRBJ1-1	-	TGTGCCAGCAGCTTAGAGCCCCGGGGGGAAGGGGTGAACACTGAAGCTTTCTTT	CASSLEPRGEGVNTEAFF
-	TRBV5-6	TRBJ1-1	-	TGTGCCAGCAGCCGATCCTTGACGGGGGCCGAAGCTTTCTTT	CASSRSLTGAEAFF
TRBD2	TRBV5-1	TRBJ2-1	many	TGCGCCAGCAGCAAGACTAGCGGGGGTCCCAACAATGAGCAGTTCTTC	CASSKTSGGPNNEQFF
-	TRBV10-3	TRBJ2-3	-	TGTGCCATCAGAATTACAGGGAGGAGGACAGATACGCAGTATTTT	CAIRITGRRTDTQYF
TRBD1	TRBV7-9	TRBJ1-6	-	TGTGCCAGCAGCCTAGGGGGACAGCCCAATTCACCCCTCCACTTT	CASSLGGQPNSPLHF
TRBD2	TRBV4-3	TRBJ2-3	many	TGCGCCAGCAGCCAAGATAACTTAGCGGGATCAGATACGCAGTATTTT	CASSQDNLAGSDTQYF
TRBD1	TRBV6-2/TRBV6-3	TRBJ1-5	-	TGTGCCAGCAGTTACCCGCTGACAGGGGGCCTTCAGCCCCAGCATTTT	CASSYPLTGGLQPQHF
-	TRBV29-1	TRBJ2-2	-	TGCAGCGTTGCTCGCCACTCGAACACCGGGGAGCTGTTTTTT	CSVARHSNTGELFF
-	TRBV7-8	TRBJ1-5	-	TGTGCCAGCAGCTGGTCGACTCAGGGAGGCAATCAGCCCCAGCATTTT	CASSWSTQGGNQPQHF
-	TRBV29-1	TRBJ2-2	-	TGCAGCGTTGAAGGGTTCGTCACCGGGGAGCTGTTTTTT	CSVEGFVTGELFF
-	TRBV6-2/TRBV6-3	TRBJ2-2	many	TGTGCCAGCAGTTACTCAGGCGGGTCCACCGGGGAGCTGTTTTTT	CASSYSGGSTGELFF